Sequencing of this T cell receptor (beta chain) was carried out in a study of brain T cells in children with intractable seizures. Study-wide results and caveats: Patients' HCMV serostatus was unknown; virus specificity rests on CDR3 similarity alone. Among the top 50 brain clones were public and private clonotypes. Pre-surgery blood may have been undersampled, hiding some clones.

The CDR3 consists of 14 residues. Trimming at V came to 4 bases and at J to 2 bases, leaving 2 bases not matched to a gene. The V gene's germline CDR1 is MNHEY and CDR2 SVGAGI. This clone was observed once. Its matching antigen is unknown. The sequenced cases were selected for having the highest brain T cell transcript signatures. Patients received at least one anti-epileptic drug before surgery. Here immunoSEQ multiplex PCR was the method, and the copy in TCRdb shows in-frame clones only, minus some. The profile shows 5,000 or so clones, 92% of them singletons. The sample in question was resected brain tissue, obtained at surgery. The sequence came from a boy in the first two years of life with focal cortical dysplasia and intractable seizures. The V call is TRBV6-5, the J call TRBJ1-5; TRBD1 agrees at 7 bases. The DNA of the CDR3 is TGTGCCAGCAGTTCCACAGGGGGCAATCAGCCCCAGCATTTT. Its translation is CASSSTGGNQPQHF.